The rows below give T cell receptor beta chains drawn from one sample of a study of T cells in Graves' hyperthyroidism and ophthalmopathy. TCRdb reanalysed the multiplex PCR reads using MiXCR and keeps one entry per CDR3 protein. The sample holds 500,000 to 600,000 distinct CDR3 sequences, about half seen once. The source material was peripheral blood or thyroid tissue (not recorded which). The receptors come from an adult woman with Graves' disease, either hyperthyroidism or ophthalmopathy (not recorded which). Each CDR3 is given with its conserved first and last residue. D genes are given only for firm matches. Clone size is stated in some rows and not others, as once, few, many or a class when expanded.

d_gene: TRBD1
abundance: NA
v_gene: TRBV4-1
j_gene: TRBJ1-1
CDR3aa: CASSQPTFEGGPTEAFF
CDR3nt: TGCGCCAGCAGCCAGCCCACGTTCGAAGGGGGCCCGACTGAAGCTTTCTTT

d_gene: NA
abundance: NA
v_gene: TRBV20-1
j_gene: TRBJ2-5
CDR3aa: CSARSPETQYF
CDR3nt: TGCAGTGCTAGATCCCCAGAGACCCAGTACTTC

d_gene: NA
abundance: NA
v_gene: TRBV6-6
j_gene: TRBJ2-1
CDR3aa: CASSYWGPNEQFF
CDR3nt: TGTGCCAGCAGTTATTGGGGACCGAATGAGCAGTTCTTC

d_gene: TRBD1
abundance: NA
v_gene: TRBV10-2
j_gene: TRBJ1-1
CDR3aa: CASSPQGGATEAFF
CDR3nt: TGTGCCAGCTCACCACAGGGGGGCGCCACTGAAGCTTTCTTT

d_gene: NA
abundance: NA
v_gene: TRBV10-2
j_gene: TRBJ1-4
CDR3aa: CASSTGYHNEKLFF
CDR3nt: TGCGCCAGCAGTACAGGGTACCACAATGAAAAACTGTTTTTT

d_gene: TRBD2
abundance: many
v_gene: TRBV11-1
j_gene: TRBJ2-5
CDR3aa: CASSPGLATETQYF
CDR3nt: TGTGCCAGCAGCCCGGGACTAGCGACAGAGACCCAGTACTTC

d_gene: NA
abundance: many
v_gene: TRBV5-1
j_gene: TRBJ2-7
CDR3aa: CASSLFGQAHSYEQYF
CDR3nt: TGCGCCAGCAGCTTATTCGGACAAGCCCACTCCTACGAGCAGTACTTC

d_gene: NA
abundance: many
v_gene: TRBV5-1
j_gene: TRBJ1-4
CDR3aa: CASNVGLSANEKLFF
CDR3nt: TGCGCCAGCAACGTGGGGCTCTCGGCTAATGAAAAACTGTTTTTT

d_gene: NA
abundance: many
v_gene: TRBV25-1
j_gene: TRBJ2-7
CDR3aa: CASSDYEQYF
CDR3nt: TGTGCCAGCAGTGACTACGAGCAGTACTTC

d_gene: NA
abundance: few
v_gene: TRBV10-3
j_gene: TRBJ2-5
CDR3aa: CATRDTGTQETQYF
CDR3nt: TGTGCCACCAGAGACACAGGGACCCAAGAGACCCAGTACTTC

d_gene: NA
abundance: NA
v_gene: TRBV7-3
j_gene: TRBJ2-5
CDR3aa: CASSLSLTTDTQYF
CDR3nt: TGTGCCAGCAGCTTAAGTTTAACCACAGATACGCAGTACTTC

d_gene: NA
abundance: NA
v_gene: TRBV6-5
j_gene: TRBJ2-7
CDR3aa: CASSSTRFEQNF
CDR3nt: TGTGCCAGCAGTTCTACACGTTTCGAGCAGAACTTC

d_gene: NA
abundance: NA
v_gene: TRBV25-1
j_gene: TRBJ1-2
CDR3aa: CASSPAGWDGYTF
CDR3nt: TGTGCCAGCAGTCCCGCAGGGTGGGATGGCTACACCTTC

d_gene: NA
abundance: few
v_gene: TRBV5-1
j_gene: TRBJ1-1
CDR3aa: CASSLEAGGTEAFF
CDR3nt: TGTGCCAGCAGCTTAGAAGCTGGGGGGACTGAAGCTTTCTTT

d_gene: NA
abundance: NA
v_gene: TRBV14
j_gene: TRBJ2-3
CDR3aa: CASGRDRFFGTDTQYF
CDR3nt: TGTGCCAGCGGCCGCGACAGGTTTTTTGGAACAGATACGCAGTATTTT

d_gene: NA
abundance: NA
v_gene: TRBV2
j_gene: TRBJ1-1
CDR3aa: CASSEDGLRAFF
CDR3nt: TGTGCCAGCAGTGAGGATGGGTTGCGGGCTTTCTTT

d_gene: TRBD2
abundance: many
v_gene: TRBV6-5
j_gene: TRBJ2-5
CDR3aa: CASSYRTSGVQETQYF
CDR3nt: TGTGCCAGCAGTTATAGGACTAGCGGAGTCCAAGAGACCCAGTACTTC

d_gene: TRBD2
abundance: many
v_gene: TRBV6-6
j_gene: TRBJ2-5
CDR3aa: CAHSRREGGETQYF
CDR3nt: TGTGCCCACTCAAGGCGGGAGGGCGGAGAGACCCAGTACTTC

d_gene: NA
abundance: NA
v_gene: TRBV10-1
j_gene: TRBJ2-2
CDR3aa: CASSKQRNRDTGELFF
CDR3nt: TGCGCCAGCAGTAAACAACGAAACAGGGACACCGGGGAGCTGTTTTTT

d_gene: NA
abundance: many
v_gene: TRBV19
j_gene: TRBJ2-7
CDR3aa: CASSMERATSYEQYF
CDR3nt: TGTGCCAGTAGTATGGAACGGGCTACGAGCTACGAGCAGTACTTC

d_gene: TRBD2
abundance: NA
v_gene: TRBV15
j_gene: TRBJ2-5
CDR3aa: CATSRERAGARETQYF
CDR3nt: TGTGCCACCAGCAGAGAAAGGGCGGGAGCTCGAGAGACCCAGTACTTC

d_gene: TRBD1
abundance: NA
v_gene: TRBV5-1
j_gene: TRBJ2-7
CDR3aa: CASSLESDRLNEQYF
CDR3nt: TGCGCCAGCAGCTTGGAATCGGACAGGTTGAACGAGCAGTACTTC

d_gene: NA
abundance: many
v_gene: TRBV6-5
j_gene: TRBJ1-1
CDR3aa: CASSPWEATEAFF
CDR3nt: TGTGCCAGCAGCCCTTGGGAAGCCACTGAAGCTTTCTTT

d_gene: TRBD1
abundance: once
v_gene: TRBV11-2
j_gene: TRBJ2-3
CDR3aa: CASSIYRGHPDTQYF
CDR3nt: TGTGCCAGCAGCATATACAGGGGGCACCCAGATACGCAGTATTTT

d_gene: NA
abundance: many
v_gene: TRBV19
j_gene: TRBJ1-2
CDR3aa: CARSGTPIPNYGYTF
CDR3nt: TGTGCCCGGTCCGGGACACCTATCCCTAACTATGGCTACACCTTC

d_gene: TRBD1
abundance: many
v_gene: TRBV6-5
j_gene: TRBJ1-4
CDR3aa: CASSRQGTNEKLFF
CDR3nt: TGTGCCAGCAGCAGACAGGGAACAAATGAAAAACTGTTTTTT

d_gene: NA
abundance: NA
v_gene: TRBV5-4
j_gene: TRBJ2-3
CDR3aa: CASSFEFAGDTQYF
CDR3nt: TGTGCCAGCAGCTTCGAGTTCGCGGGAGATACGCAGTATTTT

d_gene: NA
abundance: few
v_gene: TRBV10-3
j_gene: TRBJ2-5
CDR3aa: CAISEEGFGTQYF
CDR3nt: TGTGCCATCAGTGAGGAGGGGTTTGGGACCCAGTACTTC

d_gene: NA
abundance: few
v_gene: TRBV29-1
j_gene: TRBJ1-3
CDR3aa: CSVSDGTGNTIYF
CDR3nt: TGCAGCGTATCCGACGGAACTGGAAACACCATATATTTT

d_gene: TRBD2
abundance: few
v_gene: TRBV4-2
j_gene: TRBJ2-2
CDR3aa: CASSQDSAGVAGELFF
CDR3nt: TGTGCCAGCAGCCAAGATTCGGCGGGAGTGGCCGGGGAGCTGTTTTTT

d_gene: NA
abundance: NA
v_gene: TRBV14
j_gene: TRBJ1-2
CDR3aa: CASSQDHTGSYGGYTF
CDR3nt: TGTGCCAGCAGCCAAGACCACACAGGGTCATATGGCGGCTACACCTTC

d_gene: NA
abundance: NA
v_gene: TRBV12-3/TRBV12-4
j_gene: TRBJ1-2
CDR3aa: CASSLWGLQGYGYTF
CDR3nt: TGTGCCAGCAGTCTCTGGGGGCTTCAGGGCTATGGCTACACCTTC

d_gene: NA
abundance: NA
v_gene: TRBV7-9
j_gene: TRBJ1-6
CDR3aa: CASSLEQSNSPLHF
CDR3nt: TGTGCCAGCAGCTTAGAGCAGAGTAATTCACCCCTCCACTTT

d_gene: NA
abundance: many
v_gene: TRBV10-3
j_gene: TRBJ2-7
CDR3aa: CAIRGEYEQYF
CDR3nt: TGTGCCATCAGAGGGGAGTACGAGCAGTACTTC

d_gene: NA
abundance: few
v_gene: TRBV29-1
j_gene: TRBJ1-1
CDR3aa: CSVVRELEAFF
CDR3nt: TGCAGCGTTGTTCGGGAGCTTGAAGCTTTCTTT

d_gene: NA
abundance: many
v_gene: TRBV19
j_gene: TRBJ2-7
CDR3aa: CASRGAYEYEQYF
CDR3nt: TGTGCCAGTAGGGGGGCTTACGAATACGAGCAGTACTTC

d_gene: NA
abundance: NA
v_gene: TRBV20-1
j_gene: TRBJ1-1
CDR3aa: CSARQGVANTEAFF
CDR3nt: TGCAGTGCTAGGCAGGGAGTCGCGAACACTGAAGCTTTCTTT

d_gene: NA
abundance: many
v_gene: TRBV3-1
j_gene: TRBJ1-6
CDR3aa: CASSQVTGPLHF
CDR3nt: TGTGCCAGCAGCCAAGTCACCGGACCCCTCCACTTT

d_gene: NA
abundance: few
v_gene: TRBV9
j_gene: TRBJ2-1
CDR3aa: CASSFGGDNEQFF
CDR3nt: TGTGCCAGCAGCTTCGGAGGGGACAATGAGCAGTTCTTC

d_gene: NA
abundance: many
v_gene: TRBV4-1
j_gene: TRBJ1-1
CDR3aa: CASSQRGEGEAFF
CDR3nt: TGCGCCAGCAGCCAACGAGGGGAAGGTGAAGCTTTCTTT

d_gene: NA
abundance: many
v_gene: TRBV5-4
j_gene: TRBJ2-5
CDR3aa: CASSFGGKETQYF
CDR3nt: TGTGCCAGCAGCTTCGGTGGGAAAGAGACCCAGTACTTC

d_gene: NA
abundance: many
v_gene: TRBV7-9
j_gene: TRBJ1-4
CDR3aa: CASRTTRHFNEKLFF
CDR3nt: TGTGCCAGCAGAACAACTAGACACTTTAATGAAAAACTGTTTTTT

d_gene: NA
abundance: many
v_gene: TRBV28
j_gene: TRBJ1-2
CDR3aa: CASSFLGVYGYTF
CDR3nt: TGTGCCAGCAGTTTCTTGGGGGTCTATGGCTACACCTTC

d_gene: TRBD2
abundance: few
v_gene: TRBV10-3
j_gene: TRBJ2-7
CDR3aa: CAISGTSGTYEQYF
CDR3nt: TGTGCCATCAGCGGGACTAGCGGAACCTACGAGCAGTACTTC

d_gene: TRBD1
abundance: few
v_gene: TRBV2
j_gene: TRBJ2-5
CDR3aa: CASRDRGGETQYF
CDR3nt: TGTGCCAGCAGAGACAGGGGAGGTGAGACCCAGTACTTC

d_gene: TRBD2
abundance: many
v_gene: TRBV11-2
j_gene: TRBJ2-7
CDR3aa: CASSFRLAEPSYEQYF
CDR3nt: TGTGCCAGCAGCTTTCGACTAGCGGAGCCTTCCTACGAGCAGTACTTC

d_gene: TRBD1
abundance: many
v_gene: TRBV7-2
j_gene: TRBJ2-5
CDR3aa: CASSTRGQQETQYF
CDR3nt: TGTGCCAGCAGCACCCGGGGACAGCAAGAGACCCAGTACTTC

d_gene: TRBD1
abundance: NA
v_gene: TRBV20-1
j_gene: TRBJ1-2
CDR3aa: CSATPDREPNYGYTF
CDR3nt: TGCAGTGCTACCCCGGACAGGGAGCCTAACTATGGCTACACCTTC

d_gene: NA
abundance: few
v_gene: TRBV28
j_gene: TRBJ1-2
CDR3aa: CASSPLARGIVYGYTF
CDR3nt: TGTGCCAGCAGTCCCCTCGCGCGTGGGATCGTTTATGGCTACACCTTC

d_gene: NA
abundance: many
v_gene: TRBV2
j_gene: TRBJ1-2
CDR3aa: CASSAGAGAGPLSYTF
CDR3nt: TGTGCCAGCAGTGCAGGGGCTGGGGCAGGGCCCCTAAGCTACACCTTC

d_gene: NA
abundance: many
v_gene: TRBV6-2/TRBV6-3
j_gene: TRBJ1-5
CDR3aa: CASSRFGTANQPQHF
CDR3nt: TGTGCCAGCAGTCGCTTCGGGACGGCCAATCAGCCCCAGCATTTT

d_gene: NA
abundance: NA
v_gene: TRBV15
j_gene: TRBJ2-7
CDR3aa: CATSMSSGHLHEQYF
CDR3nt: TGTGCCACCAGCATGTCGTCGGGACATCTCCACGAGCAGTACTTC

d_gene: NA
abundance: many
v_gene: TRBV2
j_gene: TRBJ1-2
CDR3aa: CASSGGTVKGYGYTF
CDR3nt: TGTGCCAGCAGTGGGGGGACGGTAAAGGGCTATGGCTACACCTTC

d_gene: NA
abundance: NA
v_gene: TRBV2
j_gene: TRBJ1-4
CDR3aa: CASSEGGGSHEKLFF
CDR3nt: TGTGCCAGCAGTGAAGGCGGGGGTTCTCATGAAAAACTGTTTTTT

d_gene: NA
abundance: few
v_gene: TRBV28
j_gene: TRBJ1-5
CDR3aa: CASSLVGREPQHF
CDR3nt: TGTGCCAGCAGTTTAGTGGGAAGAGAGCCCCAGCATTTT

d_gene: NA
abundance: many
v_gene: TRBV7-9
j_gene: TRBJ1-1
CDR3aa: CASSAGRATEAFF
CDR3nt: TGTGCCAGCAGCGCGGGTAGGGCCACTGAAGCTTTCTTT

d_gene: TRBD1
abundance: many
v_gene: TRBV5-1
j_gene: TRBJ2-2
CDR3aa: CASKGPKTGSSNTGELFF
CDR3nt: TGCGCCAGCAAAGGGCCCAAGACAGGGAGTAGCAACACCGGGGAGCTGTTTTTT

d_gene: TRBD1
abundance: many
v_gene: TRBV10-3
j_gene: TRBJ1-1
CDR3aa: CAAGQGSTEAFF
CDR3nt: TGTGCCGCCGGACAGGGGAGCACTGAAGCTTTCTTT

d_gene: TRBD2
abundance: many
v_gene: TRBV6-2/TRBV6-3
j_gene: TRBJ2-2
CDR3aa: CASRLAGGTSGELFF
CDR3nt: TGTGCCAGCAGACTAGCGGGAGGAACGTCCGGGGAGCTGTTTTTT